This TCR beta chain appears in the sequencing data of a study of T-cell reconstitution after alpha-beta-depleted transplantation in children. Preparation of the TCRbeta library was carried out with unique molecular identifiers. TCRdb re-analysed the PCR reads in MiXCR, keeping a single row per CDR3 protein. The table has 200,000 to 250,000 distinct CDR3 sequences, about 11% seen once. V was clipped by 3 bases and J by 4 bases, with 16 bases between them. Germline V gives CDR1 SGHTA, CDR2 FQGNSA. The CDR3 totals 16 residues. The receptor comes from a human donor who donated a stem cell graft to a child with acute lymphoblastic leukemia. V and J are TRBV7-2 and TRBJ2-1, with D perhaps TRBD1 or TRBD2 (6 bases each). This specimen was PBMCs from the stem cell graft donor, taken from the stem cell graft. Written as DNA, the CDR3 is TGTGCCAGCAGCTTCCTCTTGGGGGGCAGTTACAATGAGCAGTTCTTC. This encodes CASSFLLGGSYNEQFF.